A single sample gave rise to the 27 T cell receptor beta chains below, sequenced in a study of blood T cells in healthy people across ages. Alongside a J-beta primer mix, a sample-barcoded 5' primer served in a second PCR lasting about 7 to 12 cycles. TCRdb re-called the 5' RACE reads with MiXCR, one entry per CDR3 protein. The sample shows about 1,400,000 distinct CDR3 sequences, 59% of them seen only once. Sequenced input: blood. The origin of the receptors is a man aged 18-30 years in good health.

The V call is TRBV11-2, the J call TRBJ2-3, with TRBD2 as a possible D gene (6 bases). Trimming removed 1 base from V and 2 bases from J, with 19 bases in between. The CDR3 has 18 amino acids. The V gene's germline CDR1 is SGHAT and CDR2 FQNNGV. This chain's CDR3 is CASSLAAGTRSFTDTQYF. The CDR3 DNA sequence: TGTGCCAGCAGCTTAGCGGCGGGAACCCGATCTTTCACAGATACGCAGTATTTT. Together with reference TRBV11-2 and TRBJ2-3, the CDR3 gives the full variable domain: EAGVAQSPRYKIIEKRQSVAFWCNPISGHATLYWYQQILGQGPKLLIQFQNNGVVDDSQLPKDRFSAERLKGVDSTLKIQPAKLEDSAVYLCASSLAAGTRSFTDTQYFGPGTRLTVL.

This clonotype was counted a few times. The rearrangement uses TRBV2 and TRBJ2-3; no definite D call. The germline V and J ends were trimmed by 8 bases and 1 base, with 10 bases remaining between them. The germline gives CDR1 SNHLY, CDR2 FYNNEI. The CDR3 has 13 residues. The CDR3 is CASEVDGTDTQYF. The CDR3 region has the DNA TGTGCCAGCGAAGTTGATGGCACAGATACGCAGTATTTT. The whole variable domain, filled in from reference TRBV2 and TRBJ2-3, reads EPEVTQTPSHQVTQMGQEVILRCVPISNHLYFYWYRQILGQKVEFLVSFYNNEISEKSEIFDDQFSVERPDGSNFTLKIRSTKLEDSAMYFCASEVDGTDTQYFGPGTRLTVL.

In DNA, the CDR3 is TGTGCCAGCAGTTACACGCCGGACCGCAGCTACGAGCAGTACTTC. It translates to CASSYTPDRSYEQYF. The rearrangement joins TRBV6-5 to TRBJ2-7; no reliable D call. The V gene lost 2 bases and the J gene lost 3 bases, with 14 bases spanning the gap. The CDR3 has 15 amino acids. Germline values: CDR1 MNHEY, CDR2 SVGAGI.

This rearrangement joins TRBV29-1 to TRBJ2-5; 9 bases are shared with TRBD1. Germline trimming cut 4 bases from V and 5 bases from J; bases unmatched to any gene: 8. The CDR3 contains 14 residues. Germline loops: CDR1 SQVTM, CDR2 ANQGSEA. The CDR3: CSVVDRGQGETQYF. The DNA of the CDR3 is TGCAGCGTTGTCGACAGGGGACAGGGTGAGACCCAGTACTTC.

The V gene is TRBV27, the J gene TRBJ2-1; 12 bases line up with TRBD1. The V segment lost 7 bases and the J segment 4 bases; nucleotides outside the gene matches: 2. The CDR3 loop spans 14 amino acids. CDR1 MNHEY and CDR2 SMNVEV come from the germline V gene (reference sequence). CDR3 region: CASKGQGAYNEQFF. The CDR3 region has the DNA TGTGCCAGCAAGGGACAGGGGGCATACAATGAGCAGTTCTTC.

V gene TRBV11-2 combines with J gene TRBJ2-1; TRBD2 matches at 14 bases. V dropped 3 bases and J dropped 8; count of bases not matched to a gene: 6. CDR1 is SGHAT and CDR2 is FQNNGV in the germline V gene. The CDR3 is 16 amino acids. CDR3 sequence (DNA): TGTGCCAGCAGCTTCCCGACTAGCGGGGGGGCCGATGAGCAGTTCTTC. It is translated as CASSFPTSGGADEQFF.

In its sample, this clonotype was seen a few times. The rearrangement links TRBV10-3 to TRBJ1-2; 7 bases line up with TRBD1. The germline gives CDR1 ENHRY, CDR2 SYGVKD. This CDR3 spans 14 amino acids. With V trimmed by 2 bases and J by 2 bases, 2 bases remained unmatched. The DNA of the CDR3 is TGTGCCATCAGTGAGCCGACAGGGAACTATGGCTACACCTTC. Protein sequence: CAISEPTGNYGYTF.

For this clonotype: An end of the junction does not agree with germline; a read error may underlie this. The gene calls are TRBV5-1 and TRBJ2-2; a weak D match, TRBD2 (6 bases). Germline CDR1 and CDR2: SGHRS and YFSETQ. The CDR3 runs to 14 residues. The CDR3, as DNA: TGCGCCAGCAGCTTCCCGTCCAACACCGGGGGGCTGTTTTTT. Amino acid sequence: CASSFPSNTGGLFF.

Only one count was recorded for this clonotype. The chain combines TRBV7-9 with TRBJ2-7; D is perhaps TRBD1 (6 bases). Trimming took off 4 bases at V and 2 bases at J, with 15 bases between the two ends. This CDR3 spans 15 amino acids. CDR1 is SEHNR and CDR2 is FQNEAQ in the germline V gene (reference sequence). The CDR3 region has the DNA TGTGCCAGCAGCTACTATACTGGACAGACCTACGAGCAGTACTTC. It translates to CASSYYTGQTYEQYF.

The chain is built from TRBV6-6 and TRBJ2-7, with D tentatively TRBD1 (6 bases). This CDR3 comprises 14 residues. V lost 7 bases to trimming and J lost 1 base, with 14 bases between them. Germline V gives CDR1 MNHNY, CDR2 SVGAGI (reference sequence). DNA for the CDR3: TGTGCCAGCACCGAGACAGGCCAGTCCTACGAGCAGTACTTC. Protein sequence: CASTETGQSYEQYF.

The V gene is TRBV20-1, the J gene TRBJ1-5; 7 bases line up with TRBD1. J gave up 2 bases and V 5 bases, and 9 bases lay outside the gene matches. The CDR3 extends over 15 amino acids. Per germline, CDR1 DFQATT and CDR2 SNEGSKA (reference sequence). CDR3 nucleotide sequence: TGCAGTGCTCCCCTGGGGGACAGTGGCAATCAGCCCCAGCATTTT. Its protein is CSAPLGDSGNQPQHF.

The count of this clonotype is one. Here the CDR3 DNA reads TGTGCCAGCAGGGAACGATCTGGGGCCAACGTCCTGACTTTC. It yields the protein CASRERSGANVLTF. This rearrangement joins TRBV2 to TRBJ2-6; D gene unclear. Trimming stripped 6 bases from V and 1 base from J, with 7 bases between. The V gene's germline CDR1 is SNHLY and CDR2 FYNNEI. The CDR3 consists of 14 residues.

This chain links TRBV7-9 with TRBJ2-1; D call uncertain. The length of the CDR3 is 14 residues. The germline gives CDR1 SEHNR, CDR2 FQNEAQ (reference sequence). Trimming shortened V by 3 bases and J by 8 bases, and 14 bases separated the two germline ends. For the CDR3, the DNA is TGTGCCAGCAGCTTGGTGGCCCTTGGGGATGAGCAGTTCTTC. This codes for CASSLVALGDEQFF.

The rearrangement uses TRBV29-1 and TRBJ1-2; the D gene is possibly TRBD1 (5 bases). Trimming cost V 3 bases and J 4 bases, with 12 bases left between them. The CDR3 consists of 13 residues. CDR1 is SQVTM and CDR2 is ANQGSEA in the germline V gene. CDR3 region: CSVDRGPPYGYTF. In nucleotides, the CDR3 is TGCAGCGTTGATCGGGGCCCCCCCTATGGCTACACCTTC.

The J gene is TRBJ2-4, the V gene TRBV28, with a weak D call TRBD2 (6 bases). The assigned J gene may be wrong: the sequence end matches TRBJ2-7 better. Germline CDR1 MDHEN, CDR2 SYDVKM. The CDR3 has 14 amino acids. CDR3 in amino acids: CASISSGETYEQYF. CDR3 nucleotide sequence: TGTGCCAGCATCTCATCGGGGGAGACCTACGAGCAGTACTTC.

CDR3 region: CASSHPLDEQYF. In DNA, the CDR3 is TGCGCCAGCAGCCACCCGCTGGACGAGCAGTACTTC. The chain recombines TRBV4-1 with TRBJ2-4; no definite D call. Matching the DNA end better, TRBJ2-7 makes the J call doubtful. This CDR3 region has 12 residues. Per the germline V gene, CDR1 is MGHRA and CDR2 is YSYEKL.

There are a few counts of this clonotype. The chain uses TRBV3-1 and TRBJ1-2; TRBD1 matches at 7 bases. CDR1 and CDR2 (germline): LGHDT, YNNKEL (reference sequence). The CDR3 has 15 residues. Unmatched junction bases numbered 2, after V lost 1 base and J lost 0 bases. This chain's CDR3 is CASSQVGTANYGYTF. Here the CDR3 DNA reads TGTGCCAGCAGCCAAGTTGGGACAGCTAACTATGGCTACACCTTC.

This clonotype was counted ten times or more. An end of the junction does not agree with germline; a read error may underlie this. The chain carries TRBV5-1 and TRBJ2-7, with a weak D call TRBD2 (5 bases). Germline V lookup: CDR1 SGHRS, CDR2 YFSETQ. The CDR3 sequence is 12 residues long. CDR3 amino acids: CASSPGTYEQYF. The CDR3 coding sequence is TGTGCCAGCAGCCCCGGGACCTACGAGCAGTACTTC. The full variable domain, rest sourced from reference TRBV5-1 and TRBJ2-7, is KAGVTQTPRYLIKTRGQQVTLSCSPISGHRSVSWYQQTPGQGLQFLFEYFSETQRNKGNFPGRFSGRQFSNSRSEMNVSTLELGDSALYLCASSPGTYEQYFGPGTRLTVT.

This chain uses TRBV12-3 or TRBV12-4 with TRBJ2-5; D might be TRBD1 (6 bases). The last part of the DNA fits TRBJ2-7 better; the J call may be wrong. This CDR3 spans 13 amino acids. The CDR3 protein is CASTPYRDYEQYF. CDR3 nucleotides: TGTGCCAGCACCCCGTACAGGGACTACGAGCAGTACTTC.

The chain joins TRBV20-1 to TRBJ2-6; D may be TRBD2 (5 bases). The germline V gene encodes CDR1 DFQATT and CDR2 SNEGSKA (reference sequence). The CDR3 has 15 amino acids. V shed 0 bases and J shed 2 bases, with 8 bases lying between them. CDR3 nucleotides: TGCAGTGCTAGAGATTGGGGAGCTGGGGCCAACGTCCTGACTTTC. Its translation is CSARDWGAGANVLTF.

The rearrangement links TRBV7-9 to TRBJ2-3; the D is unclear. The CDR3 is made up of 13 amino acids. The ends were cut back, 1 base at V and 5 bases at J, with 7 bases in the middle. Germline V lookup: CDR1 SEHNR, CDR2 FQNEAQ (reference sequence). The chain's CDR3 is CASSLVRVDTQYF. DNA for the CDR3: TGTGCCAGCAGCTTAGTCCGGGTAGATACGCAGTATTTT.

The V and J genes are TRBV12-3 or TRBV12-4 and TRBJ1-2; D gene ambiguous. V lost 3 bases, J lost 4 bases, and 12 bases lay in between. The CDR3 has 14 residues. CDR3: CASSFIQLSYGYTF. Written as DNA, the CDR3 is TGTGCCAGCAGTTTTATTCAGTTGAGCTATGGCTACACCTTC.

Details on this clonotype: A junction end diverges from the germline sequence, so it may reflect a read error. CDR3 nucleotide sequence: TGCGCCAGCAGTTTGGGCTTCCAGAACACCGGGGAGCTGTTTTTT. Translating gives CASSLGFQNTGELFF. The J gene is TRBJ2-2, the V gene TRBV5-1; D is unclear. Looked up from germline, CDR1 is SGHRS and CDR2 is YFSETQ. The CDR3 length is 15 residues.

This clonotype was counted only a few times. The J gene is TRBJ2-7, the V gene TRBV10-3, with D perhaps TRBD2 (5 bases). Germline V lookup: CDR1 ENHRY, CDR2 SYGVKD. This CDR3 region has 17 residues. V was trimmed by 3 bases and J by 3 bases, leaving 21 bases between them. CDR3 amino acids: CAISDDRRRRRIYEQYF. CDR3 sequence (DNA): TGTGCCATCAGTGATGATCGGAGGCGAAGAAGAATCTACGAGCAGTACTTC.

A word on this clonotype: At one end, the junction sequence differs from germline, possibly due to a read error. The rearrangement links TRBV12-3 or TRBV12-4 to TRBJ2-7, with 10 bases lining up with TRBD1. CDR3 length equals 15 residues. This chain's CDR3 is CASSLVPGQGTEQYF. CDR3 nucleotide sequence: TGTGCCAGCAGCTTAGTCCCGGGACAGGGGACCGAGCAGTACTTC.

This clonotype was picked up a small number of times. J is TRBJ2-1 and V is TRBV12-3 or TRBV12-4; D is undetermined. This CDR3 spans 14 amino acids. Trimming took 6 bases from V and 6 from J, leaving 15 bases between them. The CDR3 bases are TGTGCCAGCAGCAAATTGGGCTCTTTCAATGAGCAGTTCTTC. Its protein is CASSKLGSFNEQFF.

The rearrangement links TRBV7-6 to TRBJ1-1; tentatively, D is TRBD1 (5 bases). The CDR3 totals 14 residues. V gave up 6 bases and J gave up 3 bases, with 14 bases separating them. Germline CDR1 and CDR2: SGHVS and FNYEAQ. CDR3 sequence (DNA): TGTGCCAGCAGTCGCTACGGAGGGGACACTGAAGCTTTCTTT. Protein sequence: CASSRYGGDTEAFF.